This TCR beta chain was profiled in a study of T cell repertoires in cytomegalovirus infection. About the research overall: Both recently identified HLA-C-restricted and well-studied HLA-B-restricted CMV epitopes were used in the study. CMV infection together with matching HLA type was indicated by public TCR beta signatures. Notes on the study in general: Based on cumulative public TCR beta family frequency, carriers of CMV plus the relevant HLA were identified. Dominant in the ex vivo response were TCR beta clonotypes restricted by HLA-C and specific for CMV.

TCRdb analysed the reads with MiXCR anew, one entry per CDR3 protein. The repertoire holds 300,000 to 400,000 distinct CDR3 sequences, with about 29% as singletons. This clonotype was observed at least ten times. Its antigen is not identified. This CDR3 region has 15 residues. Losses at the gene ends were 1 base for V and 6 bases for J; bases not matched to a gene: 6. CDR1 and CDR2 (germline): SGHTA, FQGNSA. Sequencing was performed on cultured PBMCs, taken from culture after CMV antigen stimulation. The chain joins TRBV7-2 to TRBJ2-3; 8 bases match TRBD2. The TCR comes from a human donor in good health (CMV status not recorded). Some clones in this sample may be carry-over from other donors' samples. Written as DNA, the CDR3 is TGTGCCAGCAGCTTAGTACCTAGCGGGTATGATACGCAGTATTTT. It specifies CASSLVPSGYDTQYF.